The T cell receptor (beta chain) described here comes from a study of T cell clonotyping in hematopoietic cell transplantation (TCRdb year 2021). About the full investigation: A total of 130 to 150 blood samples were gathered in the study from roughly 37 consecutive transplant recipients along with their related donors. Patient recruitment ran from September 2015 to January 2017, and follow-up continued until September 2020 or death. Overall study results and their limits: A decrease in recipient TCR diversity was observed after transplant, and a progressive increase in pathologically expanded clonotypes was seen from day 30 to day 180. Broader TCR repertoire diversity after transplant was predicted by Inverse Simpson Index values from donors and from recipients before transplant. Just a small fraction of recipient repertoires overlapped with donor repertoires, and more than 95% appeared de novo at the given depth. The sample size was limited and the cells went unsorted, which meant the CD4 and CD8 repertoire contributions could not be told apart.

The immunoSEQ assay, a bias-controlled multiplex PCR using V- and J-specific primers, was used to amplify TCR beta CDR3 regions from genomic DNA. In a second PCR step, a proprietary barcode and Illumina adapter sequences were attached to the CDR3 amplicons. An Illumina MiSeq instrument was used to sequence the CDR3 libraries. The paper's data handling went like this. Export and quality control were handled in immunoSEQ Analyzer 3.0, while downstream analyses relied on R Bioconductor and Immunarch. Only productive rearrangements in the normalized downsampled data set were used to calculate repertoire metrics. In the normalized cohort, clonotypes with more than 5 templates were defined as pathologically expanded. Repertoire diversity was measured with the Inverse Simpson Index. To capture all clonotypes, CMV-specificity analyses were performed on the non-normalized data set. The source is immuneACCESS, and TCRdb retained only in-frame sequences with V and J called. Part of the clones is not carried over; for the studies checked, unresolved V genes explain less than half of this, and the remainder is unexplained. The D gene and trimming were derived from the DNA, and the V and J assignments and clone size from that table. This sample comprises some 10,000 clones, 75% to 95% of them detected only once. About 0.79% of the sample is taken by the ten largest.

For TCR beta sequencing, blood samples came from the related transplant donors. Nuclei Lysis Solution was used to extract genomic DNA from fresh or cryopreserved unfractionated peripheral blood mononuclear cells. Worth noting for this clone: The specificity of this receptor is unknown. Qualities for individual bases were not recorded, and no much larger clone is one base off.

The V and J ends are trimmed by 2 bases and 4 bases, leaving 20 bases between them. The CDR3, cysteine through phenylalanine, is 18 amino acids long. The sequence is cut down to CDR3 DNA, 54 bases in frame from base 1. CDR1 is given as MGHRA and CDR2 as YSYEKL, both from the germline V gene. The chain uses TRBV4-1 and TRBJ2-2, and possibly TRBD1, on 5 matching bases. The sequenced sample was peripheral blood mononuclear cells. The sequence derives from a woman aged 45-59 years in good health. Some clones in this sample may be carry-over from other donors' samples. This receptor has the CDR3 CASSQTWFRVSSTGELFF. The nucleotides read TGCGCCAGCAGCCAAACATGGTTCAGGGTATCTAGCACCGGGGAGCTGTTTTTT.